This T cell receptor beta chain was sequenced during a study of cytomegalovirus exposure and HLA in healthy donors. Findings of the study overall: The study put about 180 TCR beta chains on its list as cytomegalovirus-associated.

Between the trimmed V and J ends, which lost 4 bases and 5 bases, there was a span of 17 bases. The CDR3 contains 15 residues. Germline V gene lookup returns CDR1 MNHEY and CDR2 SMNVEV (reference sequence). Amplification used 60 Vbeta primers and 13 Jbeta primers. Measured with immunoSEQ multiplex PCR; TCRdb has only the in-frame clones, and not every one. The data hold more than 150,000 clones, with roughly 80% observed a single time. On this clone itself: The antigen remains unidentified.

The gene calls are TRBV27 and TRBJ1-1; a possible D gene is TRBD1 (6 bases). The origin of this receptor is a man aged 40-49 years in good health and CMV-seronegative. The sample consisted of PBMCs. The CDR3 sequence: CASSSLPGARTEAFF. CDR3 coding DNA: TGTGCCAGCAGTTCCCTTCCAGGGGCAAGGACTGAAGCTTTCTTT.